The present T cell receptor (beta chain) was sequenced within a study of early T cells in non-severe SARS-CoV-2 infection. As for the study in general: Bulk RNA taken from unsorted whole blood was sequenced, leaving chains unpaired. Overall study results and limits: Private and CD4 specificities were missed by VDJdb matching, which favored anti-spike CD8 responses.

This clonotype was observed at least ten times. Its matching antigen is unknown. The CDR3 has 14 residues. V shed 7 bases and J shed 6 bases, with 15 bases lying between them. Attachment of unique molecular identifiers was made to individual cDNA molecules. Each CDR3 protein gets one entry after TCRdb re-called the 5' RACE reads with MiXCR. The data show approximately 50,000 distinct CDR3 sequences, roughly 8.2% seen once. This receptor was identified in an adult who was a healthcare worker with PCR-confirmed SARS-CoV-2 infection or an uninfected control (not recorded which). The chain recombines TRBV12-3 or TRBV12-4 with TRBJ2-2; a possible D gene is TRBD1 (6 bases). The source material was whole blood. The CDR3 DNA reads TGTGCCAGCACCTGGACAGAGAGGGCCGGGGAGCTGTTTTTT. Encoded protein: CASTWTERAGELFF.